Following are 9 T cell receptor beta chains from one sample sequenced in a study of shared clonotypes between healthy human individuals. Data came from immunoSEQ multiplex PCR; TCRdb stores just in-frame clones and leaves some out. The repertoire holds 110,000 or so clones, with about two thirds as singletons. The sequencing sample was made of memory CD8+ T cells sorted from blood. Described subset: CD45RO+ cells pooled with CCR7-negative TemRA cells. Source of these receptors: a woman aged 30 to 39 in good health.

The chain is built from TRBV18 and TRBJ2-7; TRBD2 agrees at 15 bases. CDR1 is KGHSH, CDR2 LQKENI, per germline. The V and J ends lost 5 bases and 4 bases, in that order; junction bases with no gene match: 6. The CDR3 spans 16 residues. CDR3 in amino acids: CASSDRTSGRDYEQYF. DNA of the CDR3: TGTGCCAGCTCAGACAGGACTAGCGGGAGGGATTACGAGCAGTACTTC.

The rearrangement joins TRBV6-1 to TRBJ2-5, with TRBD1 matching 10 bases. The J call may be in error: the DNA end matches TRBJ2-7 better. The CDR3 is made up of 15 amino acids. The germline V gene encodes CDR1 MNHNS and CDR2 SASEGT. The CDR3 loop reads CARPTGTGVSYEQYF. In DNA, the CDR3 is TGTGCCAGGCCAACCGGGACAGGGGTTTCCTACGAGCAGTACTTC.

The chain recombines TRBV7-6 with TRBJ2-7; no definite D call. CDR1 is SGHVS, CDR2 FNYEAQ, per germline. This CDR3 comprises 12 residues. The ends were cut back, 1 base at V and 5 bases at J, with 6 bases in the middle. The CDR3 coding sequence is TGTGCCAGCAGCTTAGAAAGCGACGAGCAGTACTTC. Translated, it gives CASSLESDEQYF.

In its sample, this clone was seen once. This chain uses TRBV7-9 with TRBJ1-1; possible D gene TRBD1, 5 bases. The germline V gene has CDR1 SEHNR and CDR2 FQNEAQ (reference sequence). This CDR3 is 13 amino acids long. V was shortened by 5 bases and J by 11 bases, with 18 bases between the two germline ends. The chain's CDR3 is CASSQDGAGPAFF. Here the CDR3 DNA reads TGTGCCAGCAGCCAAGATGGGGCAGGGCCGGCTTTCTTT.

The chain couples TRBV30 to TRBJ2-7; TRBD1 agrees at 7 bases. Trimming cost V 5 bases and J 1 base; bases outside gene matches: 8. The V gene's germline CDR1 is GTSNPN and CDR2 SVGIG (reference sequence). The CDR3 contains 14 residues. The CDR3 nucleotides read TGTGCCTGGGGCGACAGGGTCGGATCCTACGAGCAGTACTTC. It yields the protein CAWGDRVGSYEQYF.

This clone was seen just once. The V gene is TRBV7-7, the J gene TRBJ2-5; D might be TRBD1 (7 bases). The germline V and J ends were trimmed by 3 bases and 5 bases, with 10 bases remaining between them. Germline V lookup: CDR1 SSHAT, CDR2 FNYEAQ (reference sequence). The CDR3 runs 13 residues. This CDR3 is CASSFAGGETQYF. CDR3 sequence (DNA): TGTGCCAGCAGCTTTGCAGGGGGGGAGACCCAGTACTTC.

The rearrangement joins TRBV5-1 to TRBJ2-1; 9 bases line up with TRBD1. Germline lookup yields CDR1 SGHRS and CDR2 YFSETQ. The CDR3 totals 15 residues. V lost 2 bases, J lost 8 bases, and 8 bases stayed unmatched. The DNA for the CDR3 is TGCGCCAGCAGCTTCGGGACAGGGTCTTTCGATGAGCAGTTCTTC. Its translation: CASSFGTGSFDEQFF.

The rearrangement links TRBV6-6 to TRBJ2-1, with 10 bases fitting TRBD2. CDR1 is MNHNY, CDR2 SVGAGI, per germline (reference sequence). The V segment lost 8 bases and the J segment 9 bases; nucleotides outside the gene matches: 4. The CDR3 has 12 amino acids. CDR3 in amino acids: CASVSSGSEQFF. The CDR3, as DNA: TGTGCCAGCGTATCTAGCGGGAGTGAGCAGTTCTTC.

This clone was counted a few times. The chain uses TRBV7-2 and TRBJ2-7, with D uncertain. V was clipped by 5 bases and J by 3 bases, with 14 bases between them. CDR3 length: 14 residues. Germline assignment: CDR1 SGHTA and CDR2 FQGNSA. The CDR3 reads CASSPQRSYYEQYF. The CDR3 DNA follows: TGTGCCAGCAGCCCTCAACGCAGTTACTACGAGCAGTACTTC. Complete variable domain (other parts from reference TRBV7-2 and TRBJ2-7): GAGVSQSPSNKVTEKGKDVELRCDPISGHTALYWYRQSLGQGLEFLIYFQGNSAPDKSGLPSDRFSAERTGGSVSTLTIQRTQQEDSAVYLCASSPQRSYYEQYFGPGTRLTVT.